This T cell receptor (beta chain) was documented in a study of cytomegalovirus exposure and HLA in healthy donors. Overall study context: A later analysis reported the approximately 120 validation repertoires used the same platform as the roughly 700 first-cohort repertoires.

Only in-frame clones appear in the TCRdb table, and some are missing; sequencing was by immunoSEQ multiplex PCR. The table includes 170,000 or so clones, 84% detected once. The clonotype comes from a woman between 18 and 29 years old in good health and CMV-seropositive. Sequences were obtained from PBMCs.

The chain's CDR3 is CASSQETSSTEAFF. CDR3 nucleotide sequence: TGCGCCAGCAGCCAAGAGACATCGTCCACTGAAGCTTTCTTT. J is TRBJ1-1 and V is TRBV4-1; D not resolved. The CDR3 has 14 residues. Germline V CDR1 and CDR2: MGHRA, YSYEKL. V was shortened by 0 bases and J by 4 bases, with 9 bases between the two germline ends.